The 23 T cell receptor beta chains reported below all come from one sample, sequenced in a study of T cell responses to AZD1222 COVID-19 vaccine. Sequencing used immunoSEQ multiplex PCR; TCRdb keeps in-frame clones, though not all of them. The sample carries more than 110,000 clones, around 89% recorded once. The specimen comprised peripheral blood, sampled 28 days after the second AZD1222 dose. The receptors come from an adult who received the AZD1222 COVID-19 vaccine.

The chain couples TRBV15 to TRBJ2-7; D is possibly TRBD1 (6 bases). This CDR3 contains 15 residues. The V gene's germline CDR1 is LNHNV and CDR2 YYDKDF (reference sequence). The V gene lost 5 bases and the J gene lost 2 bases, with 16 bases spanning the gap. The CDR3 DNA reads TGTGCCACCAGCCTGGGACACTCAGGCACCTACGAGCAGTACTTC. Encoded protein: CATSLGHSGTYEQYF.

The chain has TRBV19 and TRBJ1-1; 8 bases align to TRBD1. Trimming cost V 5 bases and J 2 bases; bases outside gene matches: 19. Germline assignment: CDR1 LNHDA and CDR2 SQIVND (reference sequence). The CDR3 runs 19 residues. CDR3 residues: CASSSGSLGWGQVNTEAFF. CDR3 DNA: TGTGCCAGTAGTTCCGGTTCCTTGGGTTGGGGACAGGTCAACACTGAAGCTTTCTTT.

The chain joins TRBV2 to TRBJ1-5, with 8 bases lining up with TRBD1. Losses at the gene ends were 8 bases for V and 9 bases for J; bases not matched to a gene: 9. The CDR3 extends over 13 amino acids. Germline V gene sequence: CDR1 SNHLY, CDR2 FYNNEI. The DNA of the CDR3 is TGTGCCAGCGGAGCAGGGGGCAGTTGGCCCCAGCATTTT. Translating gives CASGAGGSWPQHF.

The CDR3 loop reads CASSPNIPTGGDYGYTF. The CDR3 bases are TGTGCCAGCAGTCCAAATATCCCTACAGGGGGGGACTATGGCTACACCTTC. The genes are TRBV27 and TRBJ1-2, with 8 nucleotides matching TRBD1. Germline V gene lookup returns CDR1 MNHEY and CDR2 SMNVEV (reference sequence). The CDR3 has 17 residues. The junction had 14 bases not matched to a gene; V was cut back by 5 bases and J by 3 bases.

This clone appeared a single time. The chain has TRBV9 and TRBJ1-1; possibly TRBD1 for D (6 bases). V was trimmed by 3 bases and J by 5 bases, leaving 14 bases between them. Germline loops: CDR1 SGDLS, CDR2 YYNGEE. This CDR3 is 14 amino acids long. In DNA, the CDR3 is TGTGCCAGCAGCGCGTTACAGGGAAGAACTGAAGCTTTCTTT. It encodes CASSALQGRTEAFF.

This sequence joins TRBV5-8 and TRBJ2-7; D remains unclear. Trimming stripped 2 bases from V and 5 bases from J, with 14 bases between. The germline gives CDR1 SGHTS, CDR2 YDEGEE. The CDR3 has 14 residues. In DNA form, the CDR3 reads TGTGCCAGCAGCTTATCCCCTAGGTTCAACGAGCAGTACTTC. Translating it yields CASSLSPRFNEQYF.

This clone was seen a single time. The chain carries TRBV2 and TRBJ1-1, with 7 nucleotides matching TRBD1. Trimming took 10 bases from V and 2 from J; bases not matched to a gene: 7. This CDR3 comprises 13 residues. Germline CDR1 SNHLY, CDR2 FYNNEI. This CDR3 is CAMKRTGNTEAFF. CDR3 bases: TGTGCCATGAAACGGACAGGCAACACTGAAGCTTTCTTT. Full variable domain (missing parts from reference TRBV2 and TRBJ1-1): EPEVTQTPSHQVTQMGQEVILRCVPISNHLYFYWYRQILGQKVEFLVSFYNNEISEKSEIFDDQFSVERPDGSNFTLKIRSTKLEDSAMYFCAMKRTGNTEAFFGQGTRLTVV.

CDR3 in DNA: TGTGCCAGCCAAACCACACCTCTGAACACTGAAGCTTTCTTT. This gives the protein CASQTTPLNTEAFF. The V call is TRBV6-5, the J call TRBJ1-1; no clear D. CDR1 is MNHEY, CDR2 SVGAGI, per germline. V was pared by 8 bases and J by 0 bases, with 13 bases between. The CDR3 has 14 residues.

The rearrangement uses TRBV19 and TRBJ1-1; D is ambiguous. CDR3 length equals 16 residues. V lost 7 bases and J 1 base, leaving 19 bases between the germline ends. Germline V gene data show CDR1 as LNHDA and CDR2 as SQIVND (reference sequence). The CDR3 reads CASNDLIRGKNTEAFF. In nucleotides, the CDR3 is TGTGCCAGTAATGACCTAATCAGAGGGAAGAACACTGAAGCTTTCTTT.

The V gene is TRBV5-1, the J gene TRBJ1-1, with no clear D. The CDR3 spans 13 residues. With 0 bases removed from V and 0 bases from J, the gap between germline ends came to 3 bases. CDR1 and CDR2 from the germline V gene are SGHRS and YFSETQ. In DNA, the CDR3 is TGCGCCAGCAGCTTGGTCGTGAACACTGAAGCTTTCTTT. The encoded protein is CASSLVVNTEAFF. Together with reference TRBV5-1 and TRBJ1-1, the CDR3 gives the full variable domain: KAGVTQTPRYLIKTRGQQVTLSCSPISGHRSVSWYQQTPGQGLQFLFEYFSETQRNKGNFPGRFSGRQFSNSRSEMNVSTLELGDSALYLCASSLVVNTEAFFGQGTRLTVV.

The table lists this clone with a few counts. The chain employs TRBV28 and TRBJ2-7; no firm D call. The CDR3 is made up of 14 amino acids. From germline, CDR1 is MDHEN and CDR2 SYDVKM. V gave up 2 bases and J gave up 2 bases, with 10 bases separating them. CDR3 protein: CASSLQRGTYEQYF. CDR3 nucleotide sequence: TGTGCCAGCAGTTTACAACGTGGCACCTACGAGCAGTACTTC.

This clone came up a few times. The chain uses TRBV28 and TRBJ2-7, with TRBD2 identical over 12 bases. CDR3 size: 15 residues. V trimming: 7 bases; J trimming: 4 bases; junction bases outside the gene matches: 8. The germline CDR1 and CDR2 sequences are MDHEN and SYDVKM. CDR3 sequence: CASTQGTSGRYEQYF. The CDR3 nucleotides are TGTGCCAGCACGCAGGGTACTAGCGGGAGGTACGAGCAGTACTTC.

The gene calls are TRBV28 and TRBJ1-4; D remains unclear. The CDR3 has 12 amino acids. Trimming stripped 5 bases from V and 8 bases from J, with 9 bases between. The germline CDR1 and CDR2 sequences are MDHEN and SYDVKM. The CDR3 here is CASSQPAEKLFF. The CDR3, as DNA: TGTGCCAGCAGTCAGCCTGCGGAAAAACTGTTTTTT. Supplemented by reference TRBV28 and TRBJ1-4, the full variable domain reads DVKVTQSSRYLVKRTGEKVFLECVQDMDHENMFWYRQDPGLGLRLIYFSYDVKMKEKGDIPEGYSVSREKKERFSLILESASTNQTSMYLCASSQPAEKLFFGSGTQLSVL.

The V and J genes are TRBV4-2 and TRBJ1-1; tentative D call: TRBD1 (6 bases). Looked up from germline, CDR1 is LGHNA and CDR2 is YNFKEQ. The CDR3 runs 16 residues. The germline V and J ends were trimmed by 4 bases and 3 bases, with 18 bases remaining between them. The CDR3, as DNA: TGTGCCAGCAGCCGTGGGGTGGACAGTAGGGACACTGAAGCTTTCTTT. This sequence encodes CASSRGVDSRDTEAFF.

This clone was detected only once. V is TRBV2 and J is TRBJ2-6, with D possibly matching TRBD2 (5 bases). The germline CDR1 and CDR2 sequences are SNHLY and FYNNEI. The CDR3 contains 14 residues. With 10 bases removed from V and 2 bases from J, the gap between germline ends came to 12 bases. The CDR3 sequence: CATERGAGANVLTF. The CDR3 nucleotides are TGTGCCACCGAACGGGGAGCTGGGGCCAACGTCCTGACTTTC. Filled out from reference TRBV2 and TRBJ2-6, the complete variable domain reads EPEVTQTPSHQVTQMGQEVILRCVPISNHLYFYWYRQILGQKVEFLVSFYNNEISEKSEIFDDQFSVERPDGSNFTLKIRSTKLEDSAMYFCATERGAGANVLTFGAGSRLTVL.

The rearrangement links TRBV29-1 to TRBJ1-1, with no clear D. Germline-derived CDR1 and CDR2 are SQVTM and ANQGSEA. The CDR3 totals 11 residues. V was clipped by 0 bases and J by 6 bases, with 5 bases between them. Here the CDR3 DNA reads TGCAGCGTTGAAGAGTGGCCTGAAGCTTTCTTT. Its protein is CSVEEWPEAFF.

This clone was recorded once. The V gene is TRBV12-3 or TRBV12-4, the J gene TRBJ1-5; no definite D call. The CDR3 covers 12 residues. V gave up 1 base and J gave up 6 bases, with 4 bases separating them. The CDR3 region has the DNA TGTGCCAGCAGTTTAGTTCCTCAGCCCCAGCATTTT. It specifies CASSLVPQPQHF.

The V call is TRBV5-5, the J call TRBJ1-2; TRBD1 is a possible D gene (6 bases). V was trimmed by 4 bases and J by 4 bases, leaving 17 bases between them. Germline V lookup: CDR1 SGHKS, CDR2 YYEKEE (reference sequence). CDR3 length: 15 amino acids. CDR3 amino acids: CASSLGYRDAYGYTF. The CDR3 DNA reads as TGTGCCAGCAGCCTGGGTTACAGGGACGCCTATGGCTACACCTTC.

This chain joins TRBV28 and TRBJ1-2; weak D call: TRBD1 (6 bases). From germline, CDR1 is MDHEN and CDR2 SYDVKM. The CDR3 contains 12 residues. Trimming stripped 5 bases from V and 5 bases from J, with 9 bases between. CDR3 bases: TGTGCCAGCAGTCAACAGGGTTATGGCTACACCTTC. This sequence encodes CASSQQGYGYTF.

The V gene is TRBV24-1, the J gene TRBJ1-5; tentative D call: TRBD1 (5 bases). Trimming left V 3 bases short and J 9 bases short, with 17 bases between. CDR3 length equals 15 residues. Germline CDR1 KGHDR, CDR2 SFDVKD. In DNA form, the CDR3 reads TGTGCCACCAGTGATCCTCGACAGACGGGGCGGCCCCAGCATTTT. Protein sequence: CATSDPRQTGRPQHF.

The chain carries TRBV5-8 and TRBJ1-6, with D hard to call. This CDR3 comprises 16 residues. Trimming cost V 0 bases and J 2 bases, with 9 bases left between them. Germline assignment: CDR1 SGHTS and CDR2 YDEGEE. CDR3 residues: CASSLGGATYNSPLHF. Written as DNA, the CDR3 is TGTGCCAGCAGCTTGGGGGGAGCCACCTATAATTCACCCCTCCACTTT.

This chain connects TRBV9 to TRBJ2-1, with TRBD2 matching over 11 bases. The J segment lost 4 bases and the V segment lost 0 bases, leaving 3 bases of the junction unmatched. The germline CDR1 and CDR2 sequences are SGDLS and YYNGEE. This CDR3 is built from 16 residues. The CDR3: CASSVGLAGGYNEQFF. CDR3 bases: TGTGCCAGCAGCGTAGGGCTAGCGGGAGGTTACAATGAGCAGTTCTTC.

The V gene is TRBV6-5, the J gene TRBJ2-5, with unresolved D. The V and J ends lost 10 bases and 6 bases respectively, with 21 bases between them. The CDR3 covers 14 residues. Germline CDR1 MNHEY, CDR2 SVGAGI. CDR3 coding DNA: TGTGCCACATCACCAAGTATTAGTCAGAAGACCCAGTACTTC. It yields the protein CATSPSISQKTQYF.